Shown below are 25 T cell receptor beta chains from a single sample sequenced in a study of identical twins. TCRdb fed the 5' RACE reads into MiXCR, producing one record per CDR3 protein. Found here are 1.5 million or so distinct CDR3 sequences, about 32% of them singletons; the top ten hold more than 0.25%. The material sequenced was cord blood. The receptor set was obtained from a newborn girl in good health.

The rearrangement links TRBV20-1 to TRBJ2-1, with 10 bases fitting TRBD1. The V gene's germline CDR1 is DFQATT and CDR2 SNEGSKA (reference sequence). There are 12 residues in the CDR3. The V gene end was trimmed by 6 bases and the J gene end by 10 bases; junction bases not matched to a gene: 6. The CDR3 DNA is TGCAGTGCCCAGACAGGGGGCGACGAGCAGTTCTTC. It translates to CSAQTGGDEQFF.

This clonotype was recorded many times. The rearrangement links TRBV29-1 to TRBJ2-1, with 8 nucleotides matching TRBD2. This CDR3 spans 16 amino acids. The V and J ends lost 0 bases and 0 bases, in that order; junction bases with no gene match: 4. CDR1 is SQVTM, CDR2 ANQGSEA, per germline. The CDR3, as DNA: TGCAGCGTTGAAGACCAGCGGGGGACCTCCTACAATGAGCAGTTCTTC. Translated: CSVEDQRGTSYNEQFF.

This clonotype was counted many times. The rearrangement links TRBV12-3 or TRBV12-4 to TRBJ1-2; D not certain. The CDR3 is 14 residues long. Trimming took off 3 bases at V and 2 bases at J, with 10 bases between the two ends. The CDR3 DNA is TGTGCCAGCAGTTTTCGGCGACAAAACTATGGCTACACCTTC. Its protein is CASSFRRQNYGYTF.

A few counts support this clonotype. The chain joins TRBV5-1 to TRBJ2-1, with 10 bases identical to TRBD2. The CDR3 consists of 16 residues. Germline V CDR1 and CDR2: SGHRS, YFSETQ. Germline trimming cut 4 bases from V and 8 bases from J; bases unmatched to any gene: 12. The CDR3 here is CASSSLAGDRDDEQFF. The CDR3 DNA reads TGCGCCAGCAGCAGTCTAGCGGGAGACCGGGACGATGAGCAGTTCTTC.

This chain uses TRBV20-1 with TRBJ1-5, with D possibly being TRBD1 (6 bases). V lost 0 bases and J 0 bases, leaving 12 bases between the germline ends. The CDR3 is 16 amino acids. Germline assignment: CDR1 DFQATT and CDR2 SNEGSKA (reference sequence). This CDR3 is CSARDRPGHSNQPQHF. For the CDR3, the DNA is TGCAGTGCTAGAGATCGGCCGGGACATAGCAATCAGCCCCAGCATTTT.

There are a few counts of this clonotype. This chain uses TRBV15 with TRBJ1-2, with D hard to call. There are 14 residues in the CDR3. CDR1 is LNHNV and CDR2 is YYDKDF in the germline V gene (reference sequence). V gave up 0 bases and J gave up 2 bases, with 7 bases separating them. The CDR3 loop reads CATSRDNRNYGYTF. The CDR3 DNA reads TGTGCCACCAGCAGAGATAATAGGAACTATGGCTACACCTTC.

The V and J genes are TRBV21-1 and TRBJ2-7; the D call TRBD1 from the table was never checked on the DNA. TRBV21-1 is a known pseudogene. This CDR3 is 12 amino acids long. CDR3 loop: CATRDRAYEQYF. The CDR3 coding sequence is TGTGCCACCCGAGACAGGGCCTACGAGCAGTACTTC.

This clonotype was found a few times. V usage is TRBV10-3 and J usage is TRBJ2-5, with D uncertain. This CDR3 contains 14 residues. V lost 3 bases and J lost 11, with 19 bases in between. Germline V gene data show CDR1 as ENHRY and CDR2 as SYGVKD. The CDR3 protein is CAISDPSTHNEQYF. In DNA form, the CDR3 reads TGTGCCATCAGTGACCCCTCCACACACAATGAGCAGTACTTC.

CDR3 loop: CSANGFGYPETQYF. CDR3 bases: TGCAGTGCTAACGGTTTTGGCTACCCAGAGACCCAGTACTTC. The chain couples TRBV20-1 to TRBJ2-5; no clear D gene. The CDR3 is 14 amino acids. V was cut by 4 bases and J by 4 bases, with 16 bases left in between. From germline, CDR1 is DFQATT and CDR2 SNEGSKA (reference sequence).

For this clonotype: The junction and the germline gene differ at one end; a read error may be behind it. The CDR3 nucleotides are TGTGCCATCAGTGACGGTGAAGAACTGTTTTTT. It codes for CAISDGEELFF. The chain has TRBV10-3 and TRBJ1-4; D is unresolved. Germline values: CDR1 ENHRY, CDR2 SYGVKD. The CDR3 extends over 11 amino acids.

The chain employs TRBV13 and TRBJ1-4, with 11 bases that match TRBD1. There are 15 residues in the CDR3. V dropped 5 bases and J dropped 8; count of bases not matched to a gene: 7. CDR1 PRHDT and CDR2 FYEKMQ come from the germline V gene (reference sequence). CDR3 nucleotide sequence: TGTGCCAGCAGCCACTTGGGACAGGGGGGCGAAAAACTGTTTTTT. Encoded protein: CASSHLGQGGEKLFF.

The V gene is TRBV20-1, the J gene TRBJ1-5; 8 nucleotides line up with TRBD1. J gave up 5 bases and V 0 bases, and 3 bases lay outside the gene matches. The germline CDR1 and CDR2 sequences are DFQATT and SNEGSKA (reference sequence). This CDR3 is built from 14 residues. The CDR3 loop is CSARDRGPYQPQHF. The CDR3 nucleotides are TGCAGTGCTAGAGACAGGGGGCCTTATCAGCCCCAGCATTTT.

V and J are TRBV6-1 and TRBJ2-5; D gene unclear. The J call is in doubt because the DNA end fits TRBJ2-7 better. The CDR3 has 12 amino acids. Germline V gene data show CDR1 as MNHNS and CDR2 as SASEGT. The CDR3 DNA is TGTGCCAGCAGTGTTCGACCCTACGAGCAGTACTTC. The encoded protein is CASSVRPYEQYF.

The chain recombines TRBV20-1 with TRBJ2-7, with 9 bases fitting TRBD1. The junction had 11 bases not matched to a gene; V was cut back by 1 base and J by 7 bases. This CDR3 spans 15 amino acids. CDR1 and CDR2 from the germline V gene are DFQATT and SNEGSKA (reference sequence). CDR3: CSARAGTGRVDEQYF. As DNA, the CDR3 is TGCAGTGCTAGAGCCGGGACAGGGAGGGTCGATGAGCAGTACTTC.

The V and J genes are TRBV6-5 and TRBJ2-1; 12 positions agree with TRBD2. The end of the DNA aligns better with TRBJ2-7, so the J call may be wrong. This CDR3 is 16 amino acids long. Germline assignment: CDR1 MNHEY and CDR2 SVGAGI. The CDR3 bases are TGTGCCAGCAGTTACTGGACTAGCGGGACCTACAATGAGCAGTACTTC. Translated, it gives CASSYWTSGTYNEQYF.

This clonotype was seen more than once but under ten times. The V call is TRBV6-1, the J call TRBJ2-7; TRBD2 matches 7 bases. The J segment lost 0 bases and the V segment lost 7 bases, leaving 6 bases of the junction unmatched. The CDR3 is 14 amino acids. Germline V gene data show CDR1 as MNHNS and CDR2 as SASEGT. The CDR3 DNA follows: TGTGCCAGCATCGGGGGGAGGAGCTCCTACGAGCAGTACTTC. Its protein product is CASIGGRSSYEQYF.

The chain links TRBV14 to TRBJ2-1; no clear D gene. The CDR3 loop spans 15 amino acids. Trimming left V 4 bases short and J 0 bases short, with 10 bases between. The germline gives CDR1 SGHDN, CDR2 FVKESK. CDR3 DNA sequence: TGTGCCAGCAGCCGGTTAGATCCCTCCTACAATGAGCAGTTCTTC. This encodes CASSRLDPSYNEQFF.

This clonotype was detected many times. The DNA of the CDR3 is TGTGCCAGCAGTGAACCCGCCCAAGAGACCCAGTACTTC. It is translated as CASSEPAQETQYF. The chain couples TRBV25-1 to TRBJ2-5; D is unresolved. The CDR3 extends over 13 amino acids. In germline, CDR1 is MGHDK, CDR2 SYGVNS. V lost 2 bases to trimming and J lost 1 base, with 5 bases between them.

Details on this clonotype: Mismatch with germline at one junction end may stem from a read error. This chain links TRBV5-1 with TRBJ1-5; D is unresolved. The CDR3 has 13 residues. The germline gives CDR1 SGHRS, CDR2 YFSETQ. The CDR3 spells CASSLGWSQPEHF. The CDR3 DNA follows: TGCGCCAGCAGCTTGGGATGGTCTCAGCCCGAGCATTTT.

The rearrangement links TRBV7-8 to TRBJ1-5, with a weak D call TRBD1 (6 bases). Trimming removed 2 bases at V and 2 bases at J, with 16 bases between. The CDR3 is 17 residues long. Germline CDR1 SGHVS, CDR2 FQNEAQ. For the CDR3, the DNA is TGTGCCAGCAGCTTAAGAGGGGGGGCCCGAGGCAATCAGCCCCAGCATTTT. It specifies CASSLRGGARGNQPQHF.

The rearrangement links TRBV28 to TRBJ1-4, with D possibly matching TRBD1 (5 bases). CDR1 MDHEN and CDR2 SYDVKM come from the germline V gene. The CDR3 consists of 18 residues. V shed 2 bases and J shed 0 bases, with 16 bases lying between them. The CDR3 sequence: CASSLLRSRGATNEKLFF. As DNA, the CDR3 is TGTGCCAGCAGTTTACTGCGAAGTCGGGGGGCAACTAATGAAAAACTGTTTTTT. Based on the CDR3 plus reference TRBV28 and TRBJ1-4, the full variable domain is DVKVTQSSRYLVKRTGEKVFLECVQDMDHENMFWYRQDPGLGLRLIYFSYDVKMKEKGDIPEGYSVSREKKERFSLILESASTNQTSMYLCASSLLRSRGATNEKLFFGSGTQLSVL.

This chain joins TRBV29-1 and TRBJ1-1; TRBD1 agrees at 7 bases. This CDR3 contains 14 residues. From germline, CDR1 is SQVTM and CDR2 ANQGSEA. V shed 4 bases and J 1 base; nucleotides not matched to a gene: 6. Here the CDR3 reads CSVVYGTANTEAFF. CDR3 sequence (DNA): TGCAGCGTTGTATACGGGACAGCGAACACTGAAGCTTTCTTT.

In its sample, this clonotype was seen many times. The CDR3 sequence is CASRTGTGGYNEQFF. CDR3 nucleotide sequence: TGTGCCAGCAGGACCGGGACAGGGGGCTACAATGAGCAGTTCTTC. This rearrangement joins TRBV27 to TRBJ2-1; the match to TRBD1 covers 11 bases. With 6 bases clipped from V and 3 bases from J, the junction kept 4 bases outside the gene matches. Germline V lookup: CDR1 MNHEY, CDR2 SMNVEV (reference sequence). The CDR3 length is 15 residues.

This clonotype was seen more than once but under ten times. For the CDR3, the DNA is TGCAGTGCTAGAGCGACTAGTCAAGAGACCCAGTACTTC. The encoded protein is CSARATSQETQYF. The chain joins TRBV20-1 to TRBJ2-5, with D possibly matching TRBD2 (6 bases). The CDR3 extends over 13 amino acids. V was shortened by 1 base and J by 2 bases, with 8 bases between the two germline ends. Germline V gene lookup returns CDR1 DFQATT and CDR2 SNEGSKA (reference sequence).

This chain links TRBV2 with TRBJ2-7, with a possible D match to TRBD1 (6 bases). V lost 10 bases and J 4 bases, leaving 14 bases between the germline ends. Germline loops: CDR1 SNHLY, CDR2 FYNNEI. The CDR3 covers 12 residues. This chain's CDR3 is CANELQGYEQYF. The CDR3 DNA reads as TGTGCCAACGAGTTACAGGGTTACGAGCAGTACTTC.